Listed below are T cell receptor beta chains from one sample, sequenced in a study of T cell repertoires in ileal Crohn's disease. The protocol was immunoSEQ multiplex PCR, while the TCRdb copy is restricted to in-frame clones and leaves out a portion. This table holds 15,000 to 20,000 clones, around 65% found once. Sample: ileal tissue. All receptors derive from an adult with Crohn's disease. Each CDR3 is given with its conserved first and last residue. Each record gives: J gene, V gene, CDR3 protein.

TRBJ2-1 TRBV12-5 CARWDKGLAAYNEQFF
TRBJ1-5 TRBV2 CASSSGQSYSNQPQHF
TRBJ2-2 TRBV30 CAWSVRDRETGELFF
TRBJ2-1 TRBV19 CATLPGLAGVRGEQFF
TRBJ1-5 TRBV2 CASRSGGPNQPQHF
TRBJ2-4 TRBV27 CASSTRTGRDIQYF
TRBJ1-2 TRBV20-1 CSGTTNYGYTF
TRBJ1-1 TRBV27 CASSRYPRQGFSEAFF
TRBJ1-1 TRBV13 CASSWGTGKNTEAFF
TRBJ1-5 TRBV19 CASSIAGAIRNQPQHF
TRBJ1-2 TRBV5-6 CASSLGPQVNYGYTF
TRBJ1-1 TRBV19 CASTPPGWSTEAFF
TRBJ2-1 TRBV25-1 CASSEEVIVEQFF
TRBJ1-2 TRBV9 CASSVAGRYGYTF
TRBJ2-7 TRBV2 CASRATNGQGIPYEQYF
TRBJ2-2 TRBV7-6 CASSLGAGELFF
TRBJ2-1 TRBV6-1 CASSEGGGSYNEQFF
TRBJ1-4 TRBV28 CASSSREKLFF
TRBJ2-2 TRBV25-1 CASTAPGSGTGELFF
TRBJ2-4 TRBV7-6 CASSAFARGGGDIQYF
TRBJ1-2 TRBV6-5 CASSPTYNYGYTF
TRBJ1-5 TRBV19 CASSMTASYQPQHF
TRBJ2-1 TRBV12-5 CASGLASGYYNEQFF
TRBJ1-1 TRBV10-3 CAISGGGGMNTEAFF
TRBJ2-3 TRBV4-1 CASSDSGASTDTQYF
TRBJ2-3 TRBV5-1 CASRDTGGLYTDTQYF
TRBJ1-2 TRBV6-5 CASSYSSGQAVYGYTF
TRBJ2-5 TRBV5-1 CASSLGQVDQETQYF
TRBJ1-4 TRBV6-5 CASSYDDRGKLFF